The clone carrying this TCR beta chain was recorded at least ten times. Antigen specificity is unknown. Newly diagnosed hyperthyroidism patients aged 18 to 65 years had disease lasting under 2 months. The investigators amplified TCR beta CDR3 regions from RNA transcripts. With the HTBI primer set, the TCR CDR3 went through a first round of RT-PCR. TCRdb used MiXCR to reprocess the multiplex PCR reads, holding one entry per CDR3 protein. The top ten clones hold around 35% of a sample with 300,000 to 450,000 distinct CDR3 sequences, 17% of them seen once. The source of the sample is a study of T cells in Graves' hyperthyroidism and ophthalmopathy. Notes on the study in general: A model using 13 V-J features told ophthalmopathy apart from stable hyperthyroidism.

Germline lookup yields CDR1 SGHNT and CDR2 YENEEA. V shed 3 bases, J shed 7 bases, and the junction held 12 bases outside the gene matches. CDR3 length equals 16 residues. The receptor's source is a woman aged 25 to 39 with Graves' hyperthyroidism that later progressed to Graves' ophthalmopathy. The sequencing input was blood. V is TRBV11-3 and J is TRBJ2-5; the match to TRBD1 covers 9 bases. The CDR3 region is CASSFSGTGIQGTQYF. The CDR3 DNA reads TGTGCCAGCAGCTTCTCCGGGACAGGGATTCAGGGGACCCAGTACTTC.